The source of this TCR beta chain is a study of T cells after posttransplantation cyclophosphamide. Study-wide findings and caveats: After PTCy, TRB diversity resembled that of CNI/methotrexate controls. Tissue-infiltrating T cells from skin or gut overlapped little with blood T cells.

About this clone itself: Its antigen is as yet unknown.

Control samples came 1 year after myeloablative marrow transplants with methotrexate plus calcineurin inhibitor. This CDR3 spans 15 amino acids. Trimming removed 0 bases at V and 8 bases at J, with 13 bases between. Per germline, CDR1 LGHNA and CDR2 YNFKEQ. TCRdb keeps only in-frame clones here, not all; method: immunoSEQ multiplex PCR. Of about 21,000 clones detected, 65% to 90% appear once; the ten largest clones hold 2% to 2.5%. The V and J genes are TRBV4-2 and TRBJ1-4; tentative D call: TRBD1 (5 bases). This sequence was found in a female patient under 45 who received an allogeneic stem cell transplant from an unrelated donor, was CMV-positive, and had acute and chronic GVHD. Some T cells may trace back to the graft donor. Source: PBMCs, taken 350 to 400 days after allogeneic stem cell transplant with calcineurin inhibitor and methotrexate. The CDR3 DNA is TGTGCCAGCAGCCAAGATGGGCAGGGCGAGGAAAAACTGTTTTTT. Translated, it gives CASSQDGQGEEKLFF.